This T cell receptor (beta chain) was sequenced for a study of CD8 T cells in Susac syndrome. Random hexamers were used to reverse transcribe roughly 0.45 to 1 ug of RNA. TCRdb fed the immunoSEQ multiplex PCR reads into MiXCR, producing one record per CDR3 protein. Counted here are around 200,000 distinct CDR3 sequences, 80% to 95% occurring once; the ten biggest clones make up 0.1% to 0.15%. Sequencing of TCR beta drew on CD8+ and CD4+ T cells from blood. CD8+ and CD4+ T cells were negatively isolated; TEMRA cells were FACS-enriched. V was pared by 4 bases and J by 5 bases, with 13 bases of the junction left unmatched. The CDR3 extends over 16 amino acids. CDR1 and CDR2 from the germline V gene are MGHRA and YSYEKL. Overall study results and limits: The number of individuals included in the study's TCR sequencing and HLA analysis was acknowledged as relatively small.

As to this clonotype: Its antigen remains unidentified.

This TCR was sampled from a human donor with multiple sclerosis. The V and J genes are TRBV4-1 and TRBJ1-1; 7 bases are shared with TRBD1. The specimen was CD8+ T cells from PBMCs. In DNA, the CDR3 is TGCGCCAGCAGCCCTGGGGGAGGGGGCGCGGGAACTGAAGCTTTCTTT. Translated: CASSPGGGGAGTEAFF.